The next 29 T cell receptor beta chains were all read from a single sample in a study of T cells after yellow fever vaccination. In TCRdb, the 5' RACE reads were re-called with MiXCR into one record per CDR3 protein. In the table there are a few hundred thousand distinct CDR3 sequences, 3% to 4.5% of which are singletons. The sample here was PBMCs, taken on the day of the yellow fever booster vaccination. These TCRs come from a man between 18 and 35 years old who received the YFV17D yellow fever vaccine.

A few counts support this clonotype. V gene TRBV27 combines with J gene TRBJ1-5; D perhaps matches TRBD1 (5 bases). Per germline, CDR1 MNHEY and CDR2 SMNVEV (reference sequence). The germline V and J ends were trimmed by 3 bases and 5 bases, with 8 bases remaining between them. The length of the CDR3 is 13 residues. CDR3 sequence: CASSLTQDQPQHF. The CDR3 coding sequence is TGTGCCAGCAGTTTGACACAGGATCAGCCCCAGCATTTT.

This clonotype was recorded many times. V gene TRBV5-1 combines with J gene TRBJ2-5, with 9 positions matching TRBD1. The germline V gene encodes CDR1 SGHRS and CDR2 YFSETQ. This CDR3 has 14 amino acids. Germline trimming cut 3 bases from V and 3 bases from J; bases unmatched to any gene: 3. DNA for the CDR3: TGCGCCAGCAGCTCAAGACAGGGGGAAGAGACCCAGTACTTC. Translating gives CASSSRQGEETQYF.

The chain links TRBV7-8 to TRBJ2-1; D perhaps matches TRBD1 (5 bases). The CDR3 has 16 residues. Germline V lookup: CDR1 SGHVS, CDR2 FQNEAQ. The V gene lost 2 bases and the J gene lost 6 bases, with 17 bases spanning the gap. This CDR3 is CASSLSAVGLSNEQFF. The DNA of the CDR3 is TGTGCCAGCAGCTTATCGGCCGTGGGGCTTTCCAATGAGCAGTTCTTC. Full variable domain (outside the CDR3, taken from reference TRBV7-8 and TRBJ2-1): GAGVSQSPRYKVAKRGQDVALRCDPISGHVSLFWYQQALGQGPEFLTYFQNEAQLDKSGLPSDRFFAERPEGSVSTLKIQRTQQEDSAVYLCASSLSAVGLSNEQFFGPGTRLTVL.

This chain uses TRBV20-1 with TRBJ2-3; the D gene is possibly TRBD2 (6 bases). This CDR3 is 14 amino acids long. Germline values: CDR1 DFQATT, CDR2 SNEGSKA (reference sequence). Trimming removed 3 bases from V and 4 bases from J, with 14 bases in between. CDR3 region: CSARGLSLADTQYF. The CDR3, as DNA: TGCAGTGCTAGGGGACTCTCATTGGCAGATACGCAGTATTTT.

This clonotype occurred many times. CDR3 sequence reads: CASSPRTGSTDTQYF. DNA of the CDR3: TGTGCCAGCAGCCCTAGGACAGGTAGCACAGATACGCAGTATTTT. The V call is TRBV7-2, the J call TRBJ2-3, with 7 nucleotides matching TRBD1. The CDR3 has 15 amino acids. Germline V gene data show CDR1 as SGHTA and CDR2 as FQGNSA. The trim removed 5 bases at V and 0 bases at J, leaving 5 bases unmatched.

This clonotype has at least ten counts. The chain combines TRBV9 with TRBJ2-1; 8 bases are shared with TRBD2. There are 15 residues in the CDR3. After removal of 0 bases from V and 5 bases from J, the junction contained 4 bases not matched to a gene. CDR1 and CDR2 from the germline V gene are SGDLS and YYNGEE. The CDR3 nucleotides read TGTGCCAGCAGCGTAGCAAGCGGGGGTAACAATGAGCAGTTCTTC. This encodes CASSVASGGNNEQFF.

The sample holds a few counts of this clonotype. The rearrangement uses TRBV7-3 and TRBJ2-3; tentatively, D is TRBD1 (5 bases). V lost 1 base and J 4 bases, leaving 6 bases between the germline ends. The CDR3 runs to 13 residues. Germline V gene sequence: CDR1 SGHTA, CDR2 FQGTGA. This chain's CDR3 is CASSLIRADTQYF. DNA of the CDR3: TGTGCCAGCAGCTTAATCAGGGCAGATACGCAGTATTTT. Supplemented by reference TRBV7-3 and TRBJ2-3, the full variable domain reads GAGVSQTPSNKVTEKGKYVELRCDPISGHTALYWYRQSLGQGPEFLIYFQGTGAADDSGLPNDRFFAVRPEGSVSTLKIQRTERGDSAVYLCASSLIRADTQYFGPGTRLTVL.

This clonotype was observed at least ten times. One end of the junction is discordant with germline, which a read error may explain. The rearrangement uses TRBV5-6 and TRBJ2-5, with 10 bases matching TRBD2. The germline V gene encodes CDR1 SGHDT and CDR2 YYEEEE. This CDR3 has 15 amino acids. Here the CDR3 DNA reads TGCGCCAGCAGCTTATTAGCGGGGGGCCCGGAGACCCAGTACTTC. Translating it yields CASSLLAGGPETQYF.

This clonotype has more than one count but fewer than ten. The chain is built from TRBV4-3 and TRBJ2-7; 9 bases map to TRBD1. CDR1 and CDR2 from the germline V gene are LGHNA and YSLEER. CDR3 length: 15 residues. V dropped 6 bases and J dropped 0; count of bases not matched to a gene: 6. CDR3 nucleotide sequence: TGCGCCAGCAGTACAGGGGGCTCAAGCTCCTACGAGCAGTACTTC. This codes for CASSTGGSSSYEQYF.

Only a few counts were recorded for this clonotype. The chain combines TRBV7-3 with TRBJ1-3; D not certain. CDR1 is SGHTA, CDR2 FQGTGA, per germline. The CDR3 has 15 residues. V lost 5 bases and J lost 2, with 13 bases in between. CDR3 DNA: TGTGCCAGCAGCCCCCGCGGCGGGGCTGGAAACACCATATATTTT. Protein: CASSPRGGAGNTIYF.

This clonotype was seen at least ten times. The genes are TRBV7-3 and TRBJ2-1, with TRBD2 matching 10 bases. This CDR3 has 14 residues. Trimming at V came to 5 bases and at J to 9 bases, leaving 7 bases not matched to a gene. Germline-derived CDR1 and CDR2 are SGHTA and FQGTGA. CDR3 DNA sequence: TGTGCCAGCAGCCCAAGCGGGGGGGCGGTTGAGCAGTTCTTC. Translation gives CASSPSGGAVEQFF.

This clonotype was seen many times. The chain recombines TRBV7-6 with TRBJ2-7, with 9 bases aligning to TRBD1. This CDR3 contains 15 residues. Germline V gene sequence: CDR1 SGHVS, CDR2 FNYEAQ. The J segment lost 1 base and the V segment lost 5 bases, leaving 6 bases of the junction unmatched. The CDR3 sequence is CASSLDRGVSYEQYF. DNA for the CDR3: TGTGCCAGCAGCCTCGACAGGGGGGTATCCTACGAGCAGTACTTC.

V is TRBV19 and J is TRBJ2-7; D is undetermined. Deletions cut 1 base from V and 6 bases from J, with 7 bases between. Germline V gene lookup returns CDR1 LNHDA and CDR2 SQIVND (reference sequence). CDR3 length equals 12 residues. The CDR3 DNA follows: TGTGCCAGTAGTATAGGAGGATTCGAGCAGTACTTC. This sequence encodes CASSIGGFEQYF.

This clonotype has ten or more counts. The chain is built from TRBV5-1 and TRBJ2-7, with D perhaps TRBD2 (6 bases). The ends were cut back, 0 bases at V and 2 bases at J, with 15 bases in the middle. This CDR3 region has 16 residues. Germline CDR1 is SGHRS and CDR2 is YFSETQ. This CDR3 is CASSLDPGSGTYEQYF. The CDR3 DNA follows: TGCGCCAGCAGCTTGGACCCCGGGAGTGGAACCTACGAGCAGTACTTC. Together with reference TRBV5-1 and TRBJ2-7, the CDR3 gives the full variable domain: KAGVTQTPRYLIKTRGQQVTLSCSPISGHRSVSWYQQTPGQGLQFLFEYFSETQRNKGNFPGRFSGRQFSNSRSEMNVSTLELGDSALYLCASSLDPGSGTYEQYFGPGTRLTVT.

V usage is TRBV4-3 and J usage is TRBJ2-1; 16 bases agree with TRBD2. The germline V gene encodes CDR1 LGHNA and CDR2 YSLEER. Unmatched junction bases numbered 2, after V lost 0 bases and J lost 6 bases. The CDR3 has 17 residues. CDR3 DNA sequence: TGCGCCAGCAGCCAAGAGGGACTAGCGGGGGGGCGCAATGAGCAGTTCTTC. Protein: CASSQEGLAGGRNEQFF.

This clonotype was seen more than once but under ten times. V is TRBV20-1 and J is TRBJ1-3; TRBD1 agrees at 7 bases. The CDR3 sequence is 13 residues long. The V and J ends lost 5 bases and 4 bases, in that order; junction bases with no gene match: 5. CDR1 is DFQATT, CDR2 SNEGSKA, per germline (reference sequence). The DNA for the CDR3 is TGCAGTGCTGCAGGGGGTAGGGGAAACACCATATATTTT. The encoded protein is CSAAGGRGNTIYF.

This clonotype has more than one count but fewer than ten. The CDR3 reads CASSFRSGGFNNEQFF. The CDR3 DNA reads TGCGCCAGCAGCTTCAGGAGCGGGGGGTTTAACAATGAGCAGTTCTTC. V gene TRBV5-1 combines with J gene TRBJ2-1; TRBD2 matches at 9 bases. V was clipped by 2 bases and J by 5 bases; unmatched bases: 8. The CDR3 runs 16 residues. Germline V lookup: CDR1 SGHRS, CDR2 YFSETQ.

In its sample, this clonotype was seen a few times. The V call is TRBV6-5, the J call TRBJ1-5; unclear D gene. The CDR3 length is 14 residues. With 2 bases removed from V and 1 base from J, the gap between germline ends came to 6 bases. CDR1 is MNHEY, CDR2 SVGAGI, per germline. CDR3 nucleotides: TGTGCCAGCAGTTACGGGGTAAGCAATCAGCCCCAGCATTTT. As protein: CASSYGVSNQPQHF.

Many counts were recorded for this clonotype. V gene TRBV7-2 combines with J gene TRBJ2-4, with TRBD1 as a possible D gene (6 bases). Germline values: CDR1 SGHTA, CDR2 FQGNSA. V shed 5 bases and J shed 2 bases, with 16 bases lying between them. The CDR3 has 16 residues. CDR3 protein: CASSRGGGVTKNIQYF. DNA for the CDR3: TGTGCCAGCAGCCGAGGGGGTGGGGTTACCAAAAACATTCAGTACTTC.

This clonotype was observed a handful of times. This chain uses TRBV19 with TRBJ1-1; D not resolved. V lost 6 bases and J 10 bases, leaving 15 bases between the germline ends. This CDR3 is 12 amino acids long. CDR1 is LNHDA, CDR2 SQIVND, per germline (reference sequence). The CDR3 DNA reads TGTGCCAGTAGCCGCAGAGGGTTGGGAGCTTTCTTT. This encodes CASSRRGLGAFF.

This clonotype was observed a handful of times. The rearrangement joins TRBV7-2 to TRBJ1-2; 8 positions match TRBD1. V shed 5 bases and J 8 bases; nucleotides not matched to a gene: 13. Germline lookup yields CDR1 SGHTA and CDR2 FQGNSA. The CDR3 is 15 amino acids. CDR3 nucleotide sequence: TGTGCCAGCAGCCCGAACGGACAGGGTCAGGAGGGCTACACCTTC. Translated, it gives CASSPNGQGQEGYTF.

The genes are TRBV5-4 and TRBJ1-2; unclear D gene. V gave up 4 bases and J gave up 1 base, with 11 bases separating them. This CDR3 has 14 residues. Germline values: CDR1 SGHNT, CDR2 YYREEE (reference sequence). The CDR3 region is CASSRGGFNYGYTF. CDR3 DNA: TGTGCCAGCAGCCGAGGCGGATTTAACTATGGCTACACCTTC. The full variable domain, rest sourced from reference TRBV5-4 and TRBJ1-2, is ETGVTQSPTHLIKTRGQQVTLRCSSQSGHNTVSWYQQALGQGPQFIFQYYREEENGRGNFPPRFSGLQFPNYSSELNVNALELDDSALYLCASSRGGFNYGYTFGSGTRLTVV.

The chain recombines TRBV7-2 with TRBJ2-3; no firm D call. V lost 2 bases and J 4 bases, leaving 10 bases between the germline ends. This CDR3 contains 14 residues. Germline V lookup: CDR1 SGHTA, CDR2 FQGNSA. CDR3 sequence reads: CASSLFTGSDTQYF. The CDR3 DNA reads TGTGCCAGCAGCTTATTTACCGGATCAGATACGCAGTATTTT.

This clonotype has a handful of counts. V and J are TRBV4-3 and TRBJ2-4, with 8 positions matching TRBD2. The germline V gene has CDR1 LGHNA and CDR2 YSLEER. The CDR3 runs to 17 residues. The ends lost 3 bases at V and 3 bases at J; junction bases unmatched: 10. CDR3 protein: CASSHLRGGSGKNIQYF. DNA of the CDR3: TGCGCCAGCAGCCACCTCCGGGGGGGGTCGGGCAAAAACATTCAGTACTTC.

This clonotype was counted at least ten times. The chain combines TRBV5-4 with TRBJ2-2; D is uncertain. Germline V gene lookup returns CDR1 SGHNT and CDR2 YYREEE (reference sequence). The CDR3 has 16 amino acids. Trimming cost V 0 bases and J 4 bases, with 13 bases left between them. The CDR3 region has the DNA TGTGCCAGCAGCTTGGGCCCACCCCCGGGCACCGGGGAGCTGTTTTTT. Its translation is CASSLGPPPGTGELFF.

The gene calls are TRBV12-3 or TRBV12-4 and TRBJ2-7; 7 positions match TRBD2. The CDR3 totals 13 residues. Germline trimming cut 3 bases from V and 6 bases from J; bases unmatched to any gene: 5. The CDR3 DNA sequence: TGTGCCAGCAGTTTGGCCCAGCGGGGCGAGCAGTACGTC. Translated: CASSLAQRGEQYV.

This clonotype was observed a handful of times. The chain carries TRBV7-2 and TRBJ2-7, with D possibly matching TRBD2 (6 bases). The CDR3 contains 15 residues. The V end was cut by 8 bases, the J end by 3 bases, with 20 bases between. Germline V CDR1 and CDR2: SGHTA, FQGNSA. The DNA for the CDR3 is TGTGCCAGCGCAGGACTTGGGGGGTCGGTCTACGAGCAGTACTTC. Translated, it gives CASAGLGGSVYEQYF.

The V and J genes are TRBV3-1 and TRBJ2-6; TRBD1 aligns across 7 bases. Unmatched junction bases numbered 10, after V lost 5 bases and J lost 0 bases. Germline CDR1 reads LGHDT; CDR2 reads YNNKEL (reference sequence). This CDR3 region has 18 residues. The CDR3 sequence: CASSGRTGVLSGANVLTF. CDR3 in DNA: TGTGCCAGCAGCGGACGGACAGGCGTTCTCTCTGGGGCCAACGTCCTGACTTTC.

This clonotype turned up a few times. This sequence joins TRBV27 and TRBJ1-6; 8 positions agree with TRBD1. The germline V gene encodes CDR1 MNHEY and CDR2 SMNVEV (reference sequence). The CDR3 loop spans 16 amino acids. Germline trimming cut 5 bases from V and 2 bases from J; bases unmatched to any gene: 5. The CDR3 DNA follows: TGTGCCAGCAGTCCCCGGGGACAGGCCTATAATTCACCCCTCCACTTT. The encoded protein is CASSPRGQAYNSPLHF.